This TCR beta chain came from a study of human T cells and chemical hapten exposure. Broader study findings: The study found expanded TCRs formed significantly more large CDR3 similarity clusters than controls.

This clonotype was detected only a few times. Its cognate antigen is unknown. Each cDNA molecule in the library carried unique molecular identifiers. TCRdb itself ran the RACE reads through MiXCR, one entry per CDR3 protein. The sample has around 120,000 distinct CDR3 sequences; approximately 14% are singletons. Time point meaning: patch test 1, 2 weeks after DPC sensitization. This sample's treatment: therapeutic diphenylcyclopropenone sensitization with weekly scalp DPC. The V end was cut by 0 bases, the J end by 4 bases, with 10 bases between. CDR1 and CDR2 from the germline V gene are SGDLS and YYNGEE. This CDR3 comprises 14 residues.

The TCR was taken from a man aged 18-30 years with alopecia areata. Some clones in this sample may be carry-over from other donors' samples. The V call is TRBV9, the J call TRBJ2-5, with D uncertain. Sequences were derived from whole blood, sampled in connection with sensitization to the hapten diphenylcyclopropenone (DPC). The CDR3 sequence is CASSVAGQRETQYF. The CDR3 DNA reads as TGTGCCAGCAGCGTAGCTGGGCAGCGAGAGACCCAGTACTTC.